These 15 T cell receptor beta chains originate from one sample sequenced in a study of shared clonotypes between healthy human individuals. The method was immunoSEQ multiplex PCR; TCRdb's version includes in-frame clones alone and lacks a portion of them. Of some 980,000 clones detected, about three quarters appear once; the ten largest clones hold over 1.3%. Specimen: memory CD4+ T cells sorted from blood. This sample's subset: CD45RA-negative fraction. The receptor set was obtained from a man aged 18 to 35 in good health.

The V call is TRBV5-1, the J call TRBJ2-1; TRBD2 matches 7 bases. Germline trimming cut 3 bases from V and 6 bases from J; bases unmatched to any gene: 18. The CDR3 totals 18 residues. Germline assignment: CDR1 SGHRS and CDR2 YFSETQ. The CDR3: CASSSPNLPAGAANEQFF. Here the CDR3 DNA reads TGCGCCAGCAGCTCCCCCAACCTTCCCGCGGGAGCGGCCAATGAGCAGTTCTTC.

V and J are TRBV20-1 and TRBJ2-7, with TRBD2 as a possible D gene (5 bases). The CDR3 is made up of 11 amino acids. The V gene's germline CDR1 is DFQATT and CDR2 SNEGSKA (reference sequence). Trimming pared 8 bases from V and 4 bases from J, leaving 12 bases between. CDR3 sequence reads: CSTKREYEQYF. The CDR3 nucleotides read TGCAGTACCAAGAGGGAATACGAGCAGTACTTC.

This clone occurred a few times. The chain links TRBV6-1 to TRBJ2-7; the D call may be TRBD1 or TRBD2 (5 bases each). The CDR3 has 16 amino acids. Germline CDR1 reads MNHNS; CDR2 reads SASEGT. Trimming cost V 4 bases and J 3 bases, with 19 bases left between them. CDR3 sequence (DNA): TGTGCCAGCAGTGGGGGGACCGGGACGCTAGACTACGAGCAGTACTTC. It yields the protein CASSGGTGTLDYEQYF.

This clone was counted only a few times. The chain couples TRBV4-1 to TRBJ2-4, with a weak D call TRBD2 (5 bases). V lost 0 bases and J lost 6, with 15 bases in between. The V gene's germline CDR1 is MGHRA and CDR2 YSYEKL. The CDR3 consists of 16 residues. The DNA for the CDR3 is TGCGCCAGCAGCCAAGATGTTCAGGCTAGCAGAAACATTCAGTACTTC. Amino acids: CASSQDVQASRNIQYF.

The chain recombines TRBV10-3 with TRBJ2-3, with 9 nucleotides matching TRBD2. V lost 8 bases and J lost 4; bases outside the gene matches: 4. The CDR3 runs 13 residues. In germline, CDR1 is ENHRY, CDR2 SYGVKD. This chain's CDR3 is CAIGGGRADTQYF. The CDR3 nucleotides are TGTGCCATCGGGGGCGGGAGGGCAGATACGCAGTATTTT.

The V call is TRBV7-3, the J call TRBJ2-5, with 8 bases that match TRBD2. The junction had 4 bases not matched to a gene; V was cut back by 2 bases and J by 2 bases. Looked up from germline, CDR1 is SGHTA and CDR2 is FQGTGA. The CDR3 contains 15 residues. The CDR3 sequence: CASSLGGLAQETQYF. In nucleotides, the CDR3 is TGTGCCAGCAGCTTAGGTGGACTAGCTCAAGAGACCCAGTACTTC.

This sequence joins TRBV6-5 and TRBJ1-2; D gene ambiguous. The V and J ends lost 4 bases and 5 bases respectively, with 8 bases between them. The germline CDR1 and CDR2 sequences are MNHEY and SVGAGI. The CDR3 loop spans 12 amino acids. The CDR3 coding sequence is TGTGCCAGCAGTTCACGGACGTATGGCTACACCTTC. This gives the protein CASSSRTYGYTF.

The CDR3 coding sequence is TGTGCCAGCAGCTTACGGGGTACGAACACTGAAGCTTTCTTT. Its translation: CASSLRGTNTEAFF. The V and J genes are TRBV7-2 and TRBJ1-1; D gene uncertain. Germline V gives CDR1 SGHTA, CDR2 FQGNSA. The CDR3 runs to 14 residues. The ends were cut back, 2 bases at V and 1 base at J, with 8 bases in the middle.

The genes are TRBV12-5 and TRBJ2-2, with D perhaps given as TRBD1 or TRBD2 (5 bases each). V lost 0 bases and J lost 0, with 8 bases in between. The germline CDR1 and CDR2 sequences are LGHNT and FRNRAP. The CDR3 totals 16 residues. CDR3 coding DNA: TGTGCTAGTGGTTTGGTAATGGGGGCGAACACCGGGGAGCTGTTTTTT. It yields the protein CASGLVMGANTGELFF.

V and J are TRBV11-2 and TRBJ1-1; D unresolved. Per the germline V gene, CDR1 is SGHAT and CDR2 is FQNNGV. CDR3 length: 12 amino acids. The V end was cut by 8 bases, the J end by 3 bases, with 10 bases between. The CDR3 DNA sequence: TGTGCCAGCTGCCGGAGAGACACTGAAGCTTTCTTT. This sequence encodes CASCRRDTEAFF.

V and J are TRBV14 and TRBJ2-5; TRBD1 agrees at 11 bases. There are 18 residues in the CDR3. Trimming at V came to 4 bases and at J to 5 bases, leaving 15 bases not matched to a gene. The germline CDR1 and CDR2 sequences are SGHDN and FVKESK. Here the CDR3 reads CASSPHLSRTGGRETQYF. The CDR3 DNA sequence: TGTGCCAGCAGCCCACATTTATCGAGGACAGGGGGCAGGGAGACCCAGTACTTC.

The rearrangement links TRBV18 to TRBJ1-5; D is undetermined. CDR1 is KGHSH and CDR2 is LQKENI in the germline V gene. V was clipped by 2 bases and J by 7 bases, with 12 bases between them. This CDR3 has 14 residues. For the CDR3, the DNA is TGTGCCAGCTCACCATTGATGGGGAACCAGCCCCAGCATTTT. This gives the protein CASSPLMGNQPQHF.

For the CDR3, the DNA is TGCGCCAGCAGCCGGGGGACTAGCGCCACAGATACGCAGTATTTT. Translation: CASSRGTSATDTQYF. The chain recombines TRBV4-3 with TRBJ2-3, with 10 bases aligning to TRBD2. V lost 4 bases to trimming and J lost 2 bases; unmatched junction nucleotides: 3. The germline gives CDR1 LGHNA, CDR2 YSLEER. The CDR3 covers 15 residues.

CDR3 residues: CASSPHSGGETQYF. The CDR3 DNA follows: TGTGCCAGCAGCCCTCATTCGGGGGGAGAGACCCAGTACTTC. The chain joins TRBV6-6 to TRBJ2-5; TRBD2 agrees at 7 bases. V shed 6 bases, J shed 4 bases, and the junction held 8 bases outside the gene matches. CDR3 length: 14 residues. Germline values: CDR1 MNHNY, CDR2 SVGAGI (reference sequence).

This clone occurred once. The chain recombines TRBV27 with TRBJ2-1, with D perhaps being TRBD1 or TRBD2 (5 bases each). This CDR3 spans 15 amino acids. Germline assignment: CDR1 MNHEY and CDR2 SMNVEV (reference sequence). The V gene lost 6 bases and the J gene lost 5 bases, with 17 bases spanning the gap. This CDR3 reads CASSPRGGFNNEQFF. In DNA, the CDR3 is TGTGCCAGCAGCCCCCGGGGCGGCTTCAACAATGAGCAGTTCTTC.